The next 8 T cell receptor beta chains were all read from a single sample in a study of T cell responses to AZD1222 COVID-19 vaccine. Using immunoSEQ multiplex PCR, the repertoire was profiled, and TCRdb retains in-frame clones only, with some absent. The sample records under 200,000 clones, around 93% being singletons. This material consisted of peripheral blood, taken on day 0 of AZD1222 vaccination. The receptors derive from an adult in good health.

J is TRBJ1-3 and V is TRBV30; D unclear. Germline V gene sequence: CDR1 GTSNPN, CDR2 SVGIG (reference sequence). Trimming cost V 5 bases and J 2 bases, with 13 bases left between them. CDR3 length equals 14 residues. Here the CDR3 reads CAWGLTGAGNTIYF. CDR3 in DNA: TGTGCCTGGGGACTGACGGGAGCTGGAAACACCATATATTTT.

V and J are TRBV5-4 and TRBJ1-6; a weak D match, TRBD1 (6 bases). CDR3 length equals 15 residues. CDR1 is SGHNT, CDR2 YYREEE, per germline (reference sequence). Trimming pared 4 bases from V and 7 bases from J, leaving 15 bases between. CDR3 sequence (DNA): TGTGCCAGCAGCCCGGAACAGGGTGTCAATTCACCCCTCCACTTT. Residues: CASSPEQGVNSPLHF.

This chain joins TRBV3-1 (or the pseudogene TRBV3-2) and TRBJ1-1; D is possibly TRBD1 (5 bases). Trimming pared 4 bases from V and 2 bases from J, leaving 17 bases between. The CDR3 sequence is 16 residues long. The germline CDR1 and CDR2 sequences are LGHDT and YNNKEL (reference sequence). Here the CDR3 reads CASSRWQARGNTEAFF. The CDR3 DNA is TGTGCCAGCAGCCGATGGCAGGCGAGGGGCAACACTGAAGCTTTCTTT.

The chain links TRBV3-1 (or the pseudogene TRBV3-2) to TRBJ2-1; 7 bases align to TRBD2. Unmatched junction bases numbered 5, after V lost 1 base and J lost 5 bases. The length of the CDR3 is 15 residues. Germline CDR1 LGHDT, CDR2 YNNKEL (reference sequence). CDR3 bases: TGTGCCAGCAGCCAAGGGCTAGCGGAAAACAATGAGCAGTTCTTC. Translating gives CASSQGLAENNEQFF.

The CDR3 DNA reads as TGTGCCAGCAGCCAAGAGAGACTGATCAATAGCGGGCTGAACTACAATGAGCAGTTCTTC. It specifies CASSQERLINSGLNYNEQFF. The chain couples TRBV14 to TRBJ2-1, with 7 positions matching TRBD2. Per the germline V gene, CDR1 is SGHDN and CDR2 is FVKESK. After removal of 0 bases from V and 3 bases from J, the junction contained 17 bases not matched to a gene. There are 20 residues in the CDR3.

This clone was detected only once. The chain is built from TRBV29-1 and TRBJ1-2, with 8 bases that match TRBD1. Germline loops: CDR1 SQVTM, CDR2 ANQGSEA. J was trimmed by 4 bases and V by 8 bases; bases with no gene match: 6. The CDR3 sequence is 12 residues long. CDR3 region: CSFRTGFYGYTF. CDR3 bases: TGCAGCTTTCGGACAGGGTTCTATGGCTACACCTTC.

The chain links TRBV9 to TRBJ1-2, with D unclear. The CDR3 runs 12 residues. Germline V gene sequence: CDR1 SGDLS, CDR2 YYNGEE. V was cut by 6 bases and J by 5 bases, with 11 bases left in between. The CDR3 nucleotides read TGTGCCAGCAATTATCCCTCGTATGGCTACACCTTC. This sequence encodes CASNYPSYGYTF.

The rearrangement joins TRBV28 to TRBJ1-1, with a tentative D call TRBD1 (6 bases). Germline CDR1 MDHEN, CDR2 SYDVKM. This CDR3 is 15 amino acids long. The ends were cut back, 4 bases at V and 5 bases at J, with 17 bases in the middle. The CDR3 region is CASSSTGIVGTEAFF. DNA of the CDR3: TGTGCCAGCAGTTCCACAGGGATCGTTGGGACTGAAGCTTTCTTT.